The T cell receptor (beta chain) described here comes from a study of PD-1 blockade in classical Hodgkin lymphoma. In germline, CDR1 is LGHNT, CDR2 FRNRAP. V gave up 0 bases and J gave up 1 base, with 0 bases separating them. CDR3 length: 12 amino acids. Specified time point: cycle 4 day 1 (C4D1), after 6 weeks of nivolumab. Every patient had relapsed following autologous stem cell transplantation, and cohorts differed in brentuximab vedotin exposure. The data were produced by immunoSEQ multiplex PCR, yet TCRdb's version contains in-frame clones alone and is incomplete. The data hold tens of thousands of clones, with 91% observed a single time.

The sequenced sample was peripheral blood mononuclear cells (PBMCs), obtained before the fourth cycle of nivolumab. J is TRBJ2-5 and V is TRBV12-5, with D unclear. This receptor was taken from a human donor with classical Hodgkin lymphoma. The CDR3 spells CASGLVQETQYF. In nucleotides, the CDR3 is TGTGCTAGTGGTTTGGTCCAAGAGACCCAGTACTTC.